This T cell receptor (beta chain) was identified during a study of T cell responses to AZD1222 COVID-19 vaccine. In this sample, this clone turned up once. Generated by immunoSEQ multiplex PCR, the TCRdb table keeps only in-frame clones and is missing some. The repertoire holds under 150,000 clones, with 93% as singletons. Deletions cut 3 bases from V and 6 bases from J, with 9 bases between. Germline CDR1 KGHDR, CDR2 SFDVKD. The CDR3 totals 13 residues. The receptor comes from an adult in good health. V and J are TRBV24-1 and TRBJ2-3; D unresolved. Sequenced material: peripheral blood, taken on day 0 of AZD1222 vaccination. As DNA, the CDR3 is TGTGCCACCAGTGATCCCCTAGGGGATACGCAGTATTTT. Translating it yields CATSDPLGDTQYF.